This is a list of T cell receptor beta chains from one sample in a study of blood T cell repertoires in COVID-19. Clones were read by immunoSEQ multiplex PCR, and TCRdb kept only the in-frame ones, dropping some. Of 150,000 or so clones detected, around 83% appear once; the ten largest clones hold 9% to 14%. The sample taken for sequencing was peripheral blood. Every receptor here comes from a woman between 55 and 75 years old with COVID-19, enrolled during active disease. The CDR3 runs from the conserved cysteine through the conserved F or W. The D gene is left open where the match is weak. Clone size is not always given. Where it is, it says once, few, many or a class for expanded clones.

>TRBV25-1|TRBJ1-1|.|.
CASSESRHNTEAFF
TGTGCCAGCAGTGAATCCAGACATAACACTGAAGCTTTCTTT
>TRBV2|TRBJ1-1|.|TRBD1
CASSDPGGGKAFF
TGTGCCAGCAGTGACCCAGGGGGCGGGAAAGCTTTCTTT
>TRBV5-1|TRBJ2-1|once|.
CASSHSQGSSYNEQFF
TGCGCCAGCAGCCATAGCCAGGGGAGCTCCTACAATGAGCAGTTCTTC
>TRBV18|TRBJ2-5|.|TRBD1
CASSPGQGETQYF
TGTGCCAGCTCACCGGGACAGGGAGAGACCCAGTACTTC
>TRBV19|TRBJ2-5|.|TRBD1
CASSLNSGGRETQYF
TGTGCCAGTAGTCTCAATTCAGGGGGCCGGGAGACCCAGTACTTC
>TRBV5-1|TRBJ2-5|.|TRBD2
CASSSSGNQETQYF
TGCGCCAGCAGTAGTAGCGGGAATCAAGAGACCCAGTACTTC
>TRBV7-8|TRBJ1-1|.|.
CASSSRGAGTEAFF
TGTGCCAGCAGCTCACGTGGGGCAGGGACTGAAGCTTTCTTT
>TRBV27|TRBJ1-5|.|TRBD1
CASSPQGVSNQPQHF
TGTGCCAGCAGCCCCCAGGGGGTGAGCAATCAGCCCCAGCATTTT
>TRBV18|TRBJ2-1|.|.
CASSPQGRDNEQFF
TGTGCCAGCTCACCCCAGGGGAGGGACAATGAGCAGTTCTTC
>TRBV9|TRBJ1-5|.|TRBD1
CASSGTGNFNQPQHF
TGTGCCAGCAGCGGGACAGGGAACTTTAATCAGCCCCAGCATTTT
>TRBV7-2|TRBJ2-5|once|.
CASSLGSGQETQYF
TGTGCCAGCAGCTTAGGTTCAGGTCAAGAGACCCAGTACTTC
>TRBV3-1/TRBV3-2|TRBJ1-5|.|TRBD1
CASSQGTGSQPQHF
TGTGCCAGCAGCCAGGGGACAGGGAGTCAGCCCCAGCATTTT
>TRBV4-1|TRBJ1-4|.|.
CASSQETPNEKLFF
TGCGCCAGCAGCCAAGAAACACCGAATGAAAAACTGTTTTTT
>TRBV19|TRBJ2-1|.|.
CASSTGILSSYNEQFF
TGTGCCAGTAGTACGGGTATACTAAGCTCCTACAATGAGCAGTTCTTC
>TRBV6-6|TRBJ1-1|.|.
CASSQQGNTEAFF
TGTGCCAGCAGCCAACAGGGAAACACTGAAGCTTTCTTT
>TRBV7-9|TRBJ1-5|.|.
CASSLHGGDQPQHF
TGTGCCAGCAGCTTACACGGAGGCGATCAGCCCCAGCATTTT
>TRBV9|TRBJ1-4|.|.
CASSVGWPNEKLFF
TGTGCCAGCAGCGTAGGATGGCCTAATGAAAAACTGTTTTTT
>TRBV3-1/TRBV3-2|TRBJ2-7|.|TRBD1
CASTHRDRVDEQYF
TGTGCCAGCACCCACCGGGACAGGGTGGACGAGCAGTACTTC
>TRBV29-1|TRBJ2-2|.|TRBD2
CSVEWASGVTGTGELFF
TGCAGCGTTGAATGGGCTAGCGGGGTTACGGGCACCGGGGAGCTGTTTTTT
>TRBV19|TRBJ1-1|few|.
CASSRSPRAPYTEAFF
TGTGCCAGTAGTCGATCCCCCAGGGCTCCGTACACTGAAGCTTTCTTT
>TRBV5-5|TRBJ2-5|.|TRBD1
CASSVGTGVPETQYF
TGTGCCAGCAGCGTAGGGACAGGGGTACCGGAGACCCAGTACTTC
>TRBV3-1/TRBV3-2|TRBJ1-4|.|TRBD1
CASSHPTGGNRGTDEKLFF
TGTGCCAGCAGCCACCCAACGGGGGGAAACAGGGGGACGGATGAAAAACTGTTTTTT
>TRBV7-9|TRBJ2-1|.|TRBD2
CASSLGGGVDEQFF
TGTGCCAGCAGCTTAGGCGGGGGGGTCGATGAGCAGTTCTTC